The text below deals with one TCR beta chain. The data were taken from a study of early T cells in non-severe SARS-CoV-2 infection. The wider study: Investigators sequenced bulk RNA drawn from unsorted whole blood, and chains remained unpaired.

The CDR3 is 14 amino acids. Attached unique molecular identifiers marked individual cDNA molecules. TCRdb called the 5' RACE reads again in MiXCR, with one record for every CDR3 protein. The data show 30,000 to 40,000 distinct CDR3 sequences, less than 8.5% seen once. The TCR sequence derives from an adult who was a healthcare worker with PCR-confirmed SARS-CoV-2 infection or an uninfected control (not recorded which). This specimen was whole blood, taken at baseline. This chain joins TRBV12-2 and TRBJ1-4. TRBV12-2 is a pseudogene. DNA for the CDR3: TGTGCAAGTCGCTTATCTCCGACTAATGAAAAACTGTTTTTT. Translated: CASRLSPTNEKLFF.